The T cell receptor (beta chain) described here comes from a study of blood T cell repertoires in COVID-19. This clone has only a few counts. V lost 8 bases, J lost 10 bases, and 7 bases stayed unmatched. The CDR3 sequence is 13 residues long. Looked up from germline, CDR1 is SGHDN and CDR2 is FVKESK. Only in-frame clones appear in the TCRdb table, and some are missing; sequencing was by immunoSEQ multiplex PCR. The sample shows under 200,000 clones, more than 85% of them seen only once. The clonotype was recovered from a man between 60 and 70 years old with COVID-19, enrolled during active disease. Specimen: peripheral blood. J is TRBJ1-6 and V is TRBV14; 8 bases are a match to TRBD1. The CDR3 DNA is TGTGCCAGCGCCGACAGGGGCTCATCACCCCTCCACTTT. Translation gives CASADRGSSPLHF.